These T cell receptor beta chains were read from a single sample in a study of T-cell reconstitution after alpha-beta-depleted transplantation in children. MiXCR, applied by TCRdb to the PCR reads, yields one record per CDR3 protein. Of hundreds of thousands of distinct CDR3 sequences in the sample, 10% to 15% were seen once. The sample here was PBMCs, taken before TCRalphabeta/CD19-depleted stem cell transplant. These receptor sequences come from a girl aged 2-10 years with congenital amegakaryocytic thrombocytopenia, due to receive a stem cell transplant. The CDR3 runs from the conserved cysteine through the conserved F or W. The order of the fields is J gene, clone size, D gene, V gene, CDR3 protein, CDR3 DNA. D genes are given only for firm matches. Part of the rows lack a size; the others show once, few, many or a class for expanded clones.

J gene: TRBJ2-7
clone size: many
D gene: .
V gene: TRBV20-1
CDR3 protein: CSASETRFAYEQYF
CDR3 DNA: TGCAGTGCTAGTGAAACTAGGTTCGCCTACGAGCAGTACTTC

J gene: TRBJ1-2
clone size: .
D gene: .
V gene: TRBV6-5
CDR3 protein: CASSYGGRIGYTF
CDR3 DNA: TGTGCCAGCAGTTACGGGGGAAGGATTGGCTACACCTTC

J gene: TRBJ1-6
clone size: few
D gene: TRBD1
V gene: TRBV20-1
CDR3 protein: CSASRGGSSPLHF
CDR3 DNA: TGCAGTGCTAGCCGAGGGGGCAGTTCACCCCTCCACTTT

J gene: TRBJ2-7
clone size: .
D gene: TRBD1
V gene: TRBV29-1
CDR3 protein: CSVEGDRDSTYEQYF
CDR3 DNA: TGCAGCGTTGAAGGGGACAGGGATTCAACCTACGAGCAGTACTTC

J gene: TRBJ1-2
clone size: .
D gene: TRBD1
V gene: TRBV11-2
CDR3 protein: CASSPTGQGYGYTF
CDR3 DNA: TGTGCCAGCAGCCCTACGGGACAGGGGTATGGCTACACCTTC

J gene: TRBJ2-3
clone size: many
D gene: .
V gene: TRBV11-2
CDR3 protein: CASSFGGRIPDTQYF
CDR3 DNA: TGTGCCAGCAGCTTCGGAGGGAGGATCCCAGATACGCAGTATTTT

J gene: TRBJ1-2
clone size: few
D gene: .
V gene: TRBV28
CDR3 protein: CASSYRFWGDGYTF
CDR3 DNA: TGTGCCAGCAGTTACCGTTTTTGGGGAGATGGCTACACCTTC

J gene: TRBJ2-1
clone size: few
D gene: .
V gene: TRBV20-1
CDR3 protein: CSAVVVREQFF
CDR3 DNA: TGCAGTGCCGTGGTTGTGCGGGAGCAGTTCTTC

J gene: TRBJ2-1
clone size: few
D gene: TRBD2
V gene: TRBV15
CDR3 protein: CATSSGLAGYNEQFF
CDR3 DNA: TGTGCCACCAGCAGCGGGCTAGCGGGGTACAATGAGCAGTTCTTC

J gene: TRBJ1-1
clone size: .
D gene: .
V gene: TRBV24-1
CDR3 protein: CATSGELGQNTEAFF
CDR3 DNA: TGTGCCACCAGTGGTGAGCTGGGGCAGAACACTGAAGCTTTCTTT

J gene: TRBJ2-7
clone size: .
D gene: TRBD1
V gene: TRBV5-1
CDR3 protein: CASSLNPGQGDSYEQYF
CDR3 DNA: TGCGCCAGCAGCCTGAACCCGGGACAGGGGGACTCCTACGAGCAGTACTTC

J gene: TRBJ2-5
clone size: .
D gene: .
V gene: TRBV20-1
CDR3 protein: CSARDSDSAAETQYF
CDR3 DNA: TGCAGTGCTAGAGATTCGGACTCGGCAGCAGAGACCCAGTACTTC

J gene: TRBJ2-1
clone size: few
D gene: TRBD2
V gene: TRBV29-1
CDR3 protein: CSVDRGGFEQFF
CDR3 DNA: TGCAGCGTTGATCGGGGGGGTTTTGAGCAGTTCTTC

J gene: TRBJ1-6
clone size: few
D gene: TRBD1
V gene: TRBV12-3/TRBV12-4
CDR3 protein: CASSARTGGGSPLHF
CDR3 DNA: TGTGCCAGCAGTGCCCGGACAGGGGGAGGTTCACCCCTCCACTTT

J gene: TRBJ1-6
clone size: few
D gene: .
V gene: TRBV7-3
CDR3 protein: CASSTPDRNSYNSPLHF
CDR3 DNA: TGTGCCAGCAGCACCCCGGACAGAAATTCCTATAATTCACCCCTCCACTTT

J gene: TRBJ2-2
clone size: .
D gene: TRBD2
V gene: TRBV4-2
CDR3 protein: CASSQDLGRAAGELFF
CDR3 DNA: TGTGCCAGCAGCCAAGACCTCGGGAGGGCCGCCGGGGAGCTGTTTTTT

J gene: TRBJ2-1
clone size: .
D gene: .
V gene: TRBV29-1
CDR3 protein: CSVEARRAVSYNEQFF
CDR3 DNA: TGCAGCGTTGAAGCCCGCAGAGCGGTCTCCTACAATGAGCAGTTCTTC

J gene: TRBJ1-5
clone size: .
D gene: TRBD1
V gene: TRBV10-3
CDR3 protein: CAISTGTDLYSNQPQHF
CDR3 DNA: TGTGCCATCAGTACCGGGACAGACCTTTATAGCAATCAGCCCCAGCATTTT

J gene: TRBJ2-1
clone size: many
D gene: TRBD2
V gene: TRBV6-5
CDR3 protein: CASSYTQLAGGHNEQFF
CDR3 DNA: TGTGCCAGCAGTTACACCCAACTAGCGGGAGGCCACAATGAGCAGTTCTTC

J gene: TRBJ1-2
clone size: many
D gene: TRBD1
V gene: TRBV5-1
CDR3 protein: CASSLETTGQGYTF
CDR3 DNA: TGCGCCAGCAGCTTGGAAACGACAGGGCAAGGCTACACCTTC

J gene: TRBJ1-4
clone size: .
D gene: .
V gene: TRBV30
CDR3 protein: CACESGRGHEKLFF
CDR3 DNA: TGTGCCTGTGAATCGGGACGGGGGCATGAAAAACTGTTTTTT

J gene: TRBJ2-7
clone size: many
D gene: .
V gene: TRBV5-1
CDR3 protein: CASSDLTRNYEQYF
CDR3 DNA: TGCGCCAGCAGCGACTTAACTCGGAACTACGAGCAGTACTTC

J gene: TRBJ2-1
clone size: .
D gene: .
V gene: TRBV5-1
CDR3 protein: CASSSPQDPFSYNEQFF
CDR3 DNA: TGCGCCAGCAGCAGTCCGCAAGACCCTTTCTCCTACAATGAGCAGTTCTTC

J gene: TRBJ2-3
clone size: few
D gene: .
V gene: TRBV29-1
CDR3 protein: CSVSRDTQYF
CDR3 DNA: TGCAGCGTGTCCCGCGATACGCAGTATTTT

J gene: TRBJ2-6
clone size: .
D gene: .
V gene: TRBV5-1
CDR3 protein: CASSLSGLSGANVLTF
CDR3 DNA: TGCGCCAGCAGCCTGTCGGGGCTCTCTGGGGCCAACGTCCTGACTTTC

J gene: TRBJ2-7
clone size: many
D gene: .
V gene: TRBV10-3
CDR3 protein: CATLSRGMKSYEQYF
CDR3 DNA: TGTGCCACGCTAAGTCGGGGGATGAAATCCTACGAGCAGTACTTC

J gene: TRBJ2-7
clone size: many
D gene: .
V gene: TRBV12-3/TRBV12-4
CDR3 protein: CASSLLGTFSYEQYF
CDR3 DNA: TGTGCCAGCAGTTTATTAGGGACCTTCTCCTACGAGCAGTACTTC

J gene: TRBJ2-5
clone size: few
D gene: .
V gene: TRBV20-1
CDR3 protein: CSASRPGTELPGTQYF
CDR3 DNA: TGCAGTGCTAGCCGCCCCGGGACCGAGCTCCCAGGAACCCAGTACTTC

J gene: TRBJ2-1
clone size: many
D gene: TRBD2
V gene: TRBV20-1
CDR3 protein: CSASWLAGHEQFF
CDR3 DNA: TGCAGTGCTAGTTGGCTAGCGGGACATGAGCAGTTCTTC

J gene: TRBJ2-1
clone size: .
D gene: TRBD2
V gene: TRBV5-1
CDR3 protein: CASSLPTSGRNDEQFF
CDR3 DNA: TGCGCCAGCAGCTTGCCCACTAGCGGGAGGAACGATGAGCAGTTCTTC

J gene: TRBJ2-4
clone size: .
D gene: .
V gene: TRBV20-1
CDR3 protein: CSAQVDQAKNIQYF
CDR3 DNA: TGCAGTGCCCAGGTGGATCAAGCCAAAAACATTCAGTACTTC

J gene: TRBJ2-1
clone size: .
D gene: .
V gene: TRBV11-3
CDR3 protein: CASSLAPSSDEQFF
CDR3 DNA: TGTGCCAGCAGCTTAGCCCCCAGCAGCGATGAGCAGTTCTTC

J gene: TRBJ2-5
clone size: many
D gene: .
V gene: TRBV7-8
CDR3 protein: CASSLGLSHLRSGQETQYF
CDR3 DNA: TGTGCCAGCAGCTTAGGCCTGAGTCACCTGCGGAGCGGTCAAGAGACCCAGTACTTC

J gene: TRBJ2-5
clone size: .
D gene: .
V gene: TRBV28
CDR3 protein: CASSATGGETQYF
CDR3 DNA: TGTGCCAGCAGTGCGACAGGTGGAGAGACCCAGTACTTC

J gene: TRBJ1-1
clone size: many
D gene: TRBD1
V gene: TRBV5-1
CDR3 protein: CASSTGTGNTEAFF
CDR3 DNA: TGCGCCAGCAGCACCGGGACAGGTAACACTGAAGCTTTCTTT

J gene: TRBJ2-3
clone size: many
D gene: .
V gene: TRBV7-2
CDR3 protein: CASSSDRIRTDTQYF
CDR3 DNA: TGTGCCAGCAGCTCAGACAGGATACGCACAGATACGCAGTATTTT

J gene: TRBJ1-5
clone size: once
D gene: TRBD1
V gene: TRBV11-1
CDR3 protein: CASSLGSSGQGSNQPQHF
CDR3 DNA: TGTGCCAGCAGCTTAGGATCATCGGGACAGGGCTCCAATCAGCCCCAGCATTTT

J gene: TRBJ2-2
clone size: .
D gene: TRBD2
V gene: TRBV4-1
CDR3 protein: CASSQLTSGSNTGELFF
CDR3 DNA: TGCGCCAGCAGCCAACTAACTAGCGGATCGAACACCGGGGAGCTGTTTTTT

J gene: TRBJ2-3
clone size: few
D gene: .
V gene: TRBV12-3/TRBV12-4
CDR3 protein: CASSDRLTDTQYF
CDR3 DNA: TGTGCCAGCAGTGACAGGCTCACAGATACGCAGTATTTT

J gene: TRBJ2-2
clone size: many
D gene: .
V gene: TRBV29-1
CDR3 protein: CSAKASNTGELFF
CDR3 DNA: TGCAGCGCCAAGGCTTCGAACACCGGGGAGCTGTTTTTT

J gene: TRBJ2-5
clone size: many
D gene: TRBD2
V gene: TRBV20-1
CDR3 protein: CSARDSGTRGTQYF
CDR3 DNA: TGCAGTGCTAGAGATTCCGGGACTAGAGGAACCCAGTACTTC

J gene: TRBJ2-5
clone size: .
D gene: TRBD2
V gene: TRBV30
CDR3 protein: CAWSVPTSGWLETQYF
CDR3 DNA: TGTGCCTGGAGTGTTCCGACTAGCGGGTGGTTAGAGACCCAGTACTTC

J gene: TRBJ1-1
clone size: many
D gene: .
V gene: TRBV20-1
CDR3 protein: CSAGGGNTEAFF
CDR3 DNA: TGCAGTGCGGGGGGAGGGAACACTGAAGCTTTCTTT

J gene: TRBJ1-2
clone size: many
D gene: .
V gene: TRBV10-3
CDR3 protein: CAISDPRVRGGYTF
CDR3 DNA: TGTGCCATCAGTGACCCGAGGGTAAGGGGAGGCTACACCTTC

J gene: TRBJ1-2
clone size: many
D gene: TRBD1
V gene: TRBV15
CDR3 protein: CATSRDLGGTDYTF
CDR3 DNA: TGTGCCACCAGCAGAGATCTGGGAGGGACAGATTATACCTTC

J gene: TRBJ2-1
clone size: many
D gene: TRBD1
V gene: TRBV15
CDR3 protein: CATSRAPGGEGVREQFF
CDR3 DNA: TGTGCCACCAGCAGGGCCCCAGGGGGCGAGGGGGTCAGAGAGCAGTTCTTC